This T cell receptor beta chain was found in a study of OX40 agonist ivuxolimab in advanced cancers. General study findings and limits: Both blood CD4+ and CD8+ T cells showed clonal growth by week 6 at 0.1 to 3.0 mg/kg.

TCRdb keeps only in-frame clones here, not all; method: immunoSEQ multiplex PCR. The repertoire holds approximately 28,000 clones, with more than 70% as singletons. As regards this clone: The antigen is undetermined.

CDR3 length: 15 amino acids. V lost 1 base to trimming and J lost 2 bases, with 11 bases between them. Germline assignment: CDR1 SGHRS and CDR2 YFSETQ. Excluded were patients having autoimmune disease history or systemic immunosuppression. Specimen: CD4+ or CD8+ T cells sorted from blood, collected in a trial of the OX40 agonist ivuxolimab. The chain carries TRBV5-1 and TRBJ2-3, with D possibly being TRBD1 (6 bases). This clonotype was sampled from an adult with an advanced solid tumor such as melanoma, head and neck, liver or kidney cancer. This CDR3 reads CASSLRQGITDTQYF. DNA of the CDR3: TGCGCCAGCAGCTTGAGGCAGGGGATCACAGATACGCAGTATTTT.